A selection of T cell receptor beta chains follows, all from one sample in a study of T cells in Graves' hyperthyroidism and ophthalmopathy. TCRdb reprocessed the multiplex PCR reads via MiXCR and lists one record per CDR3 protein. The sample yields about 590,000 distinct CDR3 sequences, about 15% seen once. The sequenced sample was blood. Receptors were obtained from a woman in her 30s with Graves' hyperthyroidism. The CDR3 runs from the conserved cysteine through the conserved F or W. D genes are given only for firm matches. Clone size appears in some rows only: once, few, many, or a class for an expanded clone.

>TRBV5-6|few|TRBD1|TRBJ2-2
TGTGCCAGCAGGCTCGAGGGACAGGGGTCGGGCAAGAACACCGGGGAGCTGTTTTTT
CASRLEGQGSGKNTGELFF
>TRBV2|many|-|TRBJ2-1
TGTGCCAGCAGCGGCTCCCTAGGGTGGGAGCAGTTCTTC
CASSGSLGWEQFF
>TRBV7-9|few|-|TRBJ1-1
TGTGCCAGCAGCTTAGGTTCTTCGCAGACAGAAGCTTTCTTT
CASSLGSSQTEAFF
>TRBV11-2|-|-|TRBJ2-7
TGTGCCAGCAGCCCCCAACAGGGTCCCTACGAGCAGTACTTC
CASSPQQGPYEQYF
>TRBV12-3/TRBV12-4|many|-|TRBJ2-4
TGTGCCAGCAGTTTAGACCGCCTCGGAAACATTCAGTACTTC
CASSLDRLGNIQYF
>TRBV29-1|few|-|TRBJ2-1
TGCAGCGTTGTGTTAGCGAGCGGTGGTTACAATGAGCAGTTCTTC
CSVVLASGGYNEQFF
>TRBV2|many|TRBD2|TRBJ2-3
TGTGCCAGCAGTGATATACTAGCGGAAAACACAGATACGCAGTATTTT
CASSDILAENTDTQYF
>TRBV2|many|TRBD2|TRBJ2-2
TGTGCCAGCAGTCCCGGGACTAGCGGATACACCGGGGAGCTGTTTTTT
CASSPGTSGYTGELFF
>TRBV9|-|TRBD2|TRBJ2-1
TGTGCCAGCAGCGTTATTAGTGGGGGGGGTGAGCAGTTCTTC
CASSVISGGGEQFF
>TRBV5-1|few|-|TRBJ1-3
TGCGCCAGCAGCGAGGGGACGAGCTCTGGAAACACCATATATTTT
CASSEGTSSGNTIYF
>TRBV6-1|many|TRBD1|TRBJ1-1
TGTGCCAGCCGCGAGACAGGGGTGAACACTGAAGCTTTCTTT
CASRETGVNTEAFF
>TRBV20-1|many|-|TRBJ2-4
TGCAGTGCTAGGGAAGGGATTCAGTACTTC
CSAREGIQYF
>TRBV6-1|-|-|TRBJ2-7
TGTGCCAGCCATAGTGGGGGGGCGGGCTCCTACGAGCAGTACTTC
CASHSGGAGSYEQYF
>TRBV6-2/TRBV6-3|many|-|TRBJ1-1
TGTGCCAGCAGTTACGGTGTCCAGACTGAAGCTTTCTTT
CASSYGVQTEAFF
>TRBV5-1|many|TRBD1|TRBJ2-3
TGCGCCAGCAGCCCGACGGGGACAGTCAGCACAGATACGCAGTATTTT
CASSPTGTVSTDTQYF
>TRBV29-1|many|-|TRBJ1-1
TGCAGCACGCGAAAGGGTATCGACACTGAAGCTTTCTTT
CSTRKGIDTEAFF
>TRBV13|-|-|TRBJ2-4
TGTGCCAGCAGCGCTAGTCCTCTGGCCAAAAACATTCAGTACTTC
CASSASPLAKNIQYF
>TRBV6-1|-|-|TRBJ2-5
TGTGCCAGCAGTTTCGGGTCTAATGAAGAGACCCAGTACTTC
CASSFGSNEETQYF
>TRBV4-1|-|TRBD1|TRBJ2-5
TGCGCCAGCAGCCGGACAGGGCCCAGCTCAGAGACCCAGTACTTC
CASSRTGPSSETQYF
>TRBV4-3|few|-|TRBJ2-2
TGCGCCAGCAGCCAAGAGATCGGGGGTGCCGGGGAGCTGTTTTTT
CASSQEIGGAGELFF
>TRBV11-3|many|-|TRBJ2-2
TGTGCCAGCAGCTTAGATTTTTCAGCGAACACCGGGGAGCTGTTTTTT
CASSLDFSANTGELFF
>TRBV30|many|-|TRBJ2-7
TGTGCCTGGAGCCCCGACGGGACTGCTACCCCGCAGTACTTC
CAWSPDGTATPQYF
>TRBV14|-|-|TRBJ1-1
TGTGCCAGCAGCCCAGCACCCCCGGAAGCTTTCTTT
CASSPAPPEAFF
>TRBV7-2|many|-|TRBJ2-1
TGTGCCAGCAGCTTTGGGCGACGGGGTTGGGGCGATGAGCAGTTCTTC
CASSFGRRGWGDEQFF
>TRBV5-1|few|-|TRBJ2-1
TGCGCCAGCAGCTCGGACTTCTACAATGAGCAGTTCTTC
CASSSDFYNEQFF
>TRBV29-1|-|-|TRBJ1-2
TGCAGCGTTGACCCGGGGTCTGCTAACTATGGCTACACCTTC
CSVDPGSANYGYTF
>TRBV27|-|-|TRBJ2-7
TGTGCCAGCAGTTTAGGCGGGGTCGCCTCCCACGAGCAGTACTTC
CASSLGGVASHEQYF
>TRBV3-1|many|TRBD2|TRBJ2-1
TGTGCCAGCAGCCAAGATCCACCCGGGACTAGCGGGGGTAATGAGCAGTTCTTC
CASSQDPPGTSGGNEQFF
>TRBV7-6|-|-|TRBJ1-1
TGTGCCAGCAGCTTAGCCTTAGACAGATACACTGAAGCTTTCTTT
CASSLALDRYTEAFF
>TRBV10-1|many|TRBD1|TRBJ2-1
TGCGCCAGCAGTGCGGGACAGGGGATATTCAATGAGCAGTTCTTC
CASSAGQGIFNEQFF
>TRBV28|many|-|TRBJ1-2
TGTGCCAGCAGCCCCTTAGGCTATGGCTACACCTTC
CASSPLGYGYTF
>TRBV2|-|-|TRBJ2-1
TGTGCCAGCAGTGAAGGAGCATCTAATGAGCAGTTCTTC
CASSEGASNEQFF
>TRBV19|-|TRBD1|TRBJ1-6
TGTGCCAGTAGTATCGGACAGGGCGATTCACCCCTCCACTTT
CASSIGQGDSPLHF
>TRBV20-1|many|-|TRBJ2-7
TGCAGTGCTAGAGTCCCGGGGGGCCCCTACGAGCAGTACTTC
CSARVPGGPYEQYF
>TRBV4-1|-|-|TRBJ2-2
TGCGCCAGCAGCCAAGATCTTCAAGCGCATGGGGAGCTGTTTTTT
CASSQDLQAHGELFF
>TRBV11-3|-|-|TRBJ1-2
TGTGCCAGCAGCTTCCGGGCCGGCTATGGCTACACCTTC
CASSFRAGYGYTF
>TRBV13|few|TRBD2|TRBJ2-3
TGTGCCAGCAGCTCCTGGACTAGCGGGAGAAGTCTTACAGATACGCAGTATTTT
CASSSWTSGRSLTDTQYF
>TRBV28|few|-|TRBJ1-1
TGTGCCAGCAGCACAGGGTTTGTCGCTGAAGCTTTCTTT
CASSTGFVAEAFF
>TRBV2|many|TRBD1|TRBJ2-5
TGTGCCACCGACCGGGACAGGGATACCCAGTACTTC
CATDRDRDTQYF
>TRBV12-3/TRBV12-4|-|TRBD2|TRBJ2-3
TGTGCCAGCAGTCTCCTTAGCGGGAGGGCCGTGGGTGGAACAGATACGCAGTATTTT
CASSLLSGRAVGGTDTQYF
>TRBV18|few|TRBD1|TRBJ2-2
TGTGCCAGCTCAGTGAACAGGGGACCACGGAGCGGGGAGCTGTTTTTT
CASSVNRGPRSGELFF
>TRBV18|many|-|TRBJ1-4
TGTGCCAGCTCACCACCGAGACCGAATGAAAAACTGTTTTTT
CASSPPRPNEKLFF
>TRBV18|few|-|TRBJ1-6
TGTGCCAGCTCACCACAGGAAGGTCAGTCACCCCTCCACTTT
CASSPQEGQSPLHF
>TRBV5-1|many|-|TRBJ2-1
TGCGCCAGCAGCTTGGTGTACGTAAATGAGCAGTTCTTC
CASSLVYVNEQFF
>TRBV20-1|many|-|TRBJ2-2
TGCAGTGCTAGAGCCGTCGGCCTGACGAACACCGGGGAGCTGTTTTTT
CSARAVGLTNTGELFF
>TRBV7-3|few|-|TRBJ2-1
TGTGCCAGCAGCTTAAATGGCTCTTCCTCCTACAATGAGCAGTTCTTC
CASSLNGSSSYNEQFF
>TRBV11-2|many|-|TRBJ2-5
TGTGCCAGCAGCTCGCTAAGTTACGAGACCCAGTACTTC
CASSSLSYETQYF
>TRBV12-3/TRBV12-4|many|TRBD2|TRBJ2-3
TGTGCCACCCGAACCGGGACTACTAGCACAGATACGCAGTATTTT
CATRTGTTSTDTQYF
>TRBV4-2|-|-|TRBJ2-5
TGTGCCAGCAGCCAAAAACAGGGCGTGTGGGAGACCCAGTACTTC
CASSQKQGVWETQYF
>TRBV20-1|few|TRBD1|TRBJ2-5
TGCAGTGCTAGAGATCCGGCCAGGGGGGAGACCCAGTACTTC
CSARDPARGETQYF
>TRBV4-2|few|-|TRBJ1-5
TGTGCCAGCAGCCTATTTGCCGACGGGGTCAATAGCAATCAGCCCCAGCATTTT
CASSLFADGVNSNQPQHF
>TRBV7-9|few|TRBD2|TRBJ2-2
TGTGCCAGCAGCTTAGTTTTTTTCGGCGGGAGGGCCGTTAGTGCCGGGGAGCTGTTTTTT
CASSLVFFGGRAVSAGELFF
>TRBV20-1|-|-|TRBJ2-5
TGCAGTGCTAGATCCTTAACCCTCGCCCGGTACCAAGAGACCCAGTACTTC
CSARSLTLARYQETQYF
>TRBV25-1|-|-|TRBJ2-1
TGTGCCAGCAGTGAGAGGGTAGGGACCTACAATGAGCAGTTCTTC
CASSERVGTYNEQFF